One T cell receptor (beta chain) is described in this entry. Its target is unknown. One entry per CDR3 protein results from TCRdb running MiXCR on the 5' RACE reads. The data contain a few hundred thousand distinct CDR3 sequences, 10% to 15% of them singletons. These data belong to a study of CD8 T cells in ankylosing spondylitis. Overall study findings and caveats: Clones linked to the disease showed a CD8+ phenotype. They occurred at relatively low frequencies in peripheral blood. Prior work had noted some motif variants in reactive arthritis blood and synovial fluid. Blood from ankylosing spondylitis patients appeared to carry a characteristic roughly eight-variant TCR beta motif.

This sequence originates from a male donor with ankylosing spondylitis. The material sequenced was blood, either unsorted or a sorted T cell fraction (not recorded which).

CDR3: CASSEVTSNYGYTF. The CDR3 DNA follows: TGTGCCAGCAGTGAAGTCACTTCTAACTATGGCTACACCTTC. J is TRBJ1-2 and V is TRBV2; the D is unclear. V dropped 1 base and J dropped 0 bases, with 6 bases sitting between them. The V gene's germline CDR1 is SNHLY and CDR2 FYNNEI. The CDR3 is made up of 14 amino acids.